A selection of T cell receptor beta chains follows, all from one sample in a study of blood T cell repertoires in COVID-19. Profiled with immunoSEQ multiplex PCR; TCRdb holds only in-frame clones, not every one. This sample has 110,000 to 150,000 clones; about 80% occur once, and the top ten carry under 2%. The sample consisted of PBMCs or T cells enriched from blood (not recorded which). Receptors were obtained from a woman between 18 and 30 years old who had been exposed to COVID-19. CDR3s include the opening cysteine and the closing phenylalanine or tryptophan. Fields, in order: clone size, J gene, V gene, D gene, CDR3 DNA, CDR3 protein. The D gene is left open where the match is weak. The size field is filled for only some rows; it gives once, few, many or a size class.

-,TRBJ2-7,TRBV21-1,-,TGTGCCAGCAGCAAAACCCGACCGGCTAGCGGGTACGAGCAGTACTTC,CASSKTRPASGYEQYF
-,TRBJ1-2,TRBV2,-,TGTGCCAGCAGGGAGACAGGCATTCCATATGGCTACACCTTC,CASRETGIPYGYTF
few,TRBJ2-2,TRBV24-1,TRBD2,TGTGCCACCAGTGTGGCGGGAGGGCTAACCGGGGAGCTGTTTTTT,CATSVAGGLTGELFF
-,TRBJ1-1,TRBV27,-,TGTGCCAGCAGTCCCTTCGGCAGACAGAACACTGAAGCTTTCTTT,CASSPFGRQNTEAFF
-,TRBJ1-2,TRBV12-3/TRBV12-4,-,TGTGCCAGCAGTTTCAGGGGCAACTATGGCTACACCTTC,CASSFRGNYGYTF
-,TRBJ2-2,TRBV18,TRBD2,TGTGCCAGCTCACCTAGCGGGCCTACCGGGGAGCTGTTTTTT,CASSPSGPTGELFF
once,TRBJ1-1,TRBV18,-,TGTGCCAGCTCACCCCAGAAGAACACTGAAGCTTTCTTT,CASSPQKNTEAFF
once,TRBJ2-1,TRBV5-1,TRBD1,TGCGCCAGCAGCTTTCGTCCCGGGACAGGTAGCTCCTACAATGAGCAGTTCTTC,CASSFRPGTGSSYNEQFF
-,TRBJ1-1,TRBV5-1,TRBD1,TGCGCCAGCAGCTGGGGACAGGAGAGCACTGAAGCTTTCTTT,CASSWGQESTEAFF
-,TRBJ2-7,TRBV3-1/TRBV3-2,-,TGTGCCAGCAGCCAAGATTTCGGGGGGCTCTACGAGCAGTACTTC,CASSQDFGGLYEQYF
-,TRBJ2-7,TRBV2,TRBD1,TGTGCCAGCAGTGAGCCGGGACAGGGGAGCTCCTACGAGCAGTACTTC,CASSEPGQGSSYEQYF
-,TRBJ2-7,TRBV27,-,TGTGCCAGCAGTTTATCAGCGGGCATAAGCTCCTACGAGCAGTACTTC,CASSLSAGISSYEQYF
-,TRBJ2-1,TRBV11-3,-,TGTGCCAGCAGCCCATGGGAGAGCAATGAGCAGTTCTTC,CASSPWESNEQFF
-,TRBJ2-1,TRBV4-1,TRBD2,TGCGCCAGCAGCATAGGTGGCTCAGCTAGCGGGAGCAATGAGCAGTTCTTC,CASSIGGSASGSNEQFF
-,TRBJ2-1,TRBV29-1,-,TGCAGCGCGATAGCGGTCACCTACAATGAGCAGTTCTTC,CSAIAVTYNEQFF
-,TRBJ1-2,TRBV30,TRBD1,TGTGCCTGGGGACAGGGTTATGGCTACACCTTC,CAWGQGYGYTF
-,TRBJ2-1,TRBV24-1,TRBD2,TGTGCCACCAGTGACGTTACTAGCGGAGGATTCAATGAGCAGTTCTTC,CATSDVTSGGFNEQFF
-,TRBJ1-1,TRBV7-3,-,TGTGCCAGCAGTCAAACTGGGCCTTCCACTGAAGCTTTCTTT,CASSQTGPSTEAFF
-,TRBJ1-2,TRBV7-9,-,TGTGCCAGCAGCTCCGGACAGCCAATTTATAACTATGGCTACACCTTC,CASSSGQPIYNYGYTF
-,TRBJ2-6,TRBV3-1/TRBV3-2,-,TGTGCCAGCAGCCAAGGGAGGGGGCGGTCTGGGGCCAACGTCCTGACTTTC,CASSQGRGRSGANVLTF
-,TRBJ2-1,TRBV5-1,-,TGCGCCAGCAGCTTGGCCGGACATTCCTACAATGAGCAGTTCTTC,CASSLAGHSYNEQFF
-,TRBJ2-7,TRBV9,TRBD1,TGTGCCAGCAGCCAGACAGGGGGCCAAGGCGAGCAGTACTTC,CASSQTGGQGEQYF
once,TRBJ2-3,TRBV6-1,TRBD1,TGTGCCAGCAGTGACAGACAGGGGGCGGGCACAGATACGCAGTATTTT,CASSDRQGAGTDTQYF
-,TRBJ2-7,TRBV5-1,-,TGCGCCAGCAGCTTGACACAGGGCCGCCACGAGCAGTACTTC,CASSLTQGRHEQYF
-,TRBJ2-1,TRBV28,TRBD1,TGTGCCAGCAGTTTTTTAGGACAGGGCCCCAATGAGCAGTTCTTC,CASSFLGQGPNEQFF
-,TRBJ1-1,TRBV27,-,TGTGCCAGCAGTTTAGGAGGGGTTCGGAACACTGAAGCTTTCTTT,CASSLGGVRNTEAFF
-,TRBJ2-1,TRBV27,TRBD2,TGTGCCAGCAGTCCCCGGGGTAGCGGGATCCTTTTGGATGAGCAGTTCTTC,CASSPRGSGILLDEQFF
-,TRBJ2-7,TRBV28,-,TGTGCCAGCAGTTTACCCGCACCGGGAGATCACGAGCAGTACTTC,CASSLPAPGDHEQYF
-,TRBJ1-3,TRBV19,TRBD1,TGTGCCAGTAGGGACAGGGGAGGAAACACCATATATTTT,CASRDRGGNTIYF
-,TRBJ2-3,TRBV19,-,TGTGCCAGTAGTACGACAGGCTCCCGCACAGATACGCAGTATTTT,CASSTTGSRTDTQYF
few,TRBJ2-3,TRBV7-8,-,TGTGCCAGCAGACGCAGACTATTAACAGATACGCAGTATTTT,CASRRRLLTDTQYF
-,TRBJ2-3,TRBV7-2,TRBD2,TGTGCCAGCAGCTTCAACAGCGGGAGGCTCACAGATACGCAGTATTTT,CASSFNSGRLTDTQYF
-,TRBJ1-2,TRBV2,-,TGTGCCAGCAGTGACAGGAACTATGGCTACACCTTC,CASSDRNYGYTF
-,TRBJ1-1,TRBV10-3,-,TGTGCCATCAGTGCAAGGGGGACTGAAGCTTTCTTT,CAISARGTEAFF
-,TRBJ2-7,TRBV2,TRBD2,TGTGCCAGCAGAGAAGCGGGAGGGCGGCGAGAGCAGTACTTC,CASREAGGRREQYF
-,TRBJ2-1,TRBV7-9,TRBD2,TGTGCCAGCAGCGTAATAGCGGGAGATTACAATGAGCAGTTCTTC,CASSVIAGDYNEQFF
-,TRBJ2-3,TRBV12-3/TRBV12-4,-,TGTGCCAGCAGTTTGGGGGCGGAAGATACGCAGTATTTT,CASSLGAEDTQYF
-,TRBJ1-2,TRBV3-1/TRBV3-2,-,TGTGCCAGCAGCCAAGTAGGCGGTGCCGGCTACACCTTC,CASSQVGGAGYTF
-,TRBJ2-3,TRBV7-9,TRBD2,TGTGCCAGCAGTTCTAGCGGGACCGGCCTTGATACGCAGTATTTT,CASSSSGTGLDTQYF
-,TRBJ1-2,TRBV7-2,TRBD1,TGTGCCAGCAGCACCCAGGGACAGGCCTATGGCTACACCTTC,CASSTQGQAYGYTF
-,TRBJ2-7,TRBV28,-,TGTGCCAGCAGTTTGTGGAGTTCCTACGAGCAGTACTTC,CASSLWSSYEQYF
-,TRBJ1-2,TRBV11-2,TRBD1,TGTGCCAGCAGCCCCTCGTTCGGGACAGACTATGGCTACACCTTC,CASSPSFGTDYGYTF
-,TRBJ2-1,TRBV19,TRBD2,TGTGCCAGTAGTATGGCGGGAGGGACATACAATGAGCAGTTCTTC,CASSMAGGTYNEQFF
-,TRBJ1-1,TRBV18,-,TGTGCCAGCTCACCAACGAACATGAACACTGAAGCTTTCTTT,CASSPTNMNTEAFF
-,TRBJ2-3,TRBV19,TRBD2,TGTGCCAGTACCTCAAGGTCTGCGGGGGAATCAGATACGCAGTATTTT,CASTSRSAGESDTQYF
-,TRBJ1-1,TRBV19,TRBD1,TGTGCCAGTAGTCGGCCAGGGGGCCGCACTGAAGCTTTCTTT,CASSRPGGRTEAFF
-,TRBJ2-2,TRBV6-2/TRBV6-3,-,TGTGCCAGCAGTTACGCGTTCTCCGGGGAGCTGTTTTTT,CASSYAFSGELFF
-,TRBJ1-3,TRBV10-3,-,TGTGCCATCAGTGAGTCTCAGGGCCCTGGAAACACCATATATTTT,CAISESQGPGNTIYF
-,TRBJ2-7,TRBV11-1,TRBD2,TGTGCCAGCAGCTTAGCGGCGGGAGGGACCTACGAGCAGTACTTC,CASSLAAGGTYEQYF
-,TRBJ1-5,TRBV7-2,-,TGTGCCAGCAGCTTGGTTGGACAGCTCGACAGAATTAGCAATCAGCCCCAGCATTTT,CASSLVGQLDRISNQPQHF